This T cell receptor beta chain was documented in a study of cytotoxic CD8 clonotypes in ibrutinib-treated CLL. The assay was immunoSEQ multiplex PCR, and TCRdb's table has in-frame clones only and misses some. The sample records around 91,000 clones, around 83% being singletons. Material: PBMCs, obtained before ibrutinib treatment. The clonotype comes from a human donor with chronic lymphocytic leukemia.

The DNA of the CDR3 is TGTGCCAGCAGCTTAGCCCAACGGACTCCGAGGAATGAGCAGTTCTTC. Its translation: CASSLAQRTPRNEQFF. This chain connects TRBV11-2 to TRBJ2-1, with D possibly being TRBD2 (5 bases). V lost 1 base, J lost 7 bases, and 17 bases lay in between. The CDR3 is made up of 16 amino acids. CDR1 is SGHAT, CDR2 FQNNGV, per germline.